The 22 T cell receptor delta chains below were found in one sample sequenced in a study of γδ T cells in repeated Plasmodium falciparum infection. TCRdb fed the multiplex PCR reads to CATT. This table holds 45,000 to 50,000 delta-chain clones, roughly 1.6% found once. Bulk repertoires came from Vgamma9/Vdelta2+ or Vdelta2-negative gammadelta T cells flow-sorted from PBMC. The sample consisted of gamma-delta T cells from blood. All receptors derive from a pool of human donors (malaria-infected and uninfected, not separated).

This clone was observed at least ten times. The protein TCRdb lists belongs to a much larger clone and differs from this DNA's translation at residue 6, which points to a read error; the protein shown is made from the DNA. V is TRDV1 and J is TRDJ1; TRDD3 agrees at 10 bases. Because TCRdb records no J gene, it was assigned here through a match of the DNA to germline. The V segment lost 3 bases and the J segment 0 bases; nucleotides outside the gene matches: 16. CDR1 and CDR2 (germline): TSWWSYY, QGS. CDR3 length equals 20 residues. CDR3 residues: CALGDRFPAWGIHYTDKLIF. The CDR3 bases are TGTGCTCTTGGGGACCGGTTTCCTGCGTGGGGGATACATTACACCGATAAACTCATCTTT.

A remark on this clone: The protein given by TCRdb reflects a much larger clone and differs at residue 17 from this DNA's translation, likely from a read error; the protein shown is the DNA's translation. The chain employs TRDV1 and TRDJ1; TRDD2 aligns across 9 bases. The J gene, not given by TCRdb, was assigned here from a germline match of the nucleotide sequence. Germline lookup yields CDR1 TSWWSYY and CDR2 QGS. The V gene end was trimmed by 0 bases and the J gene end by 4 bases; junction bases not matched to a gene: 24. The CDR3 totals 22 residues. CDR3 in DNA: TGTGCTCTTGGGGAACTCGTAGGGTTTACGAATGGGGGACCTTCCTACATCGATAAACTCATCTTT. Translated: CALGELVGFTNGGPSYIDKLIF.

This clone has ten or more counts. TCRdb shows a much larger clone's protein in place of this DNA's translation, and the two differ at residue 12, likely through a read error; the protein shown is translated from the DNA. J is TRDJ2 and V is TRDV1; TRDD3 agrees at 9 bases. This CDR3 has 18 amino acids. Germline V gene data show CDR1 as TSWWSYY and CDR2 as QGS. V shed 4 bases and J 6 bases; nucleotides not matched to a gene: 15. CDR3 nucleotides: TGTGCTCTTGGGGCTCTTCCTCCTCCCTGGGGGATGGCAGCACAACTCTTCTTT. Amino acids: CALGALPPPWGMAAQLFF.

This clone was picked up many times. The junction does not match germline at one end; this may be a read error. This chain connects TRDV1 to TRDJ1; D may be TRDD3 (6 bases). The CDR3 is made up of 21 amino acids. Per germline, CDR1 TSWWSYY and CDR2 QGS. The CDR3 coding sequence is TGTGCTCTTAGGGAACTCGGTCTTAGGACCGTGGGGATTAGTTTTAGCGATAAACTCATCTTT. Protein: CALRELGLRTVGISFSDKLIF.

This clone was detected only a few times. A read error likely explains why the TCRdb protein, taken from a much larger clone, differs from this DNA's translation at residue 11; the protein shown is translated from the DNA. The chain links TRDV1 to TRDJ1; D call uncertain. Germline values: CDR1 TSWWSYY, CDR2 QGS. The CDR3 extends over 14 amino acids. Trimming stripped 3 bases from V and 7 bases from J, with 15 bases between. CDR3 coding DNA: TGTGCTCTTGGGGACCCTAGTGGCGGAATTAAACTCATCTTT. Its protein is CALGDPSGGIKLIF.

Points on this clone: TCRdb shows a much larger clone's protein in place of this DNA's translation, and the two differ at residue 12, likely through a read error; the protein shown is translated from the DNA. The chain joins TRDV1 to TRDJ1, with 11 bases matching TRDD3. TCRdb leaves out the J gene; it was filled in here by matching the DNA to germline. Germline loops: CDR1 TSWWSYY, CDR2 QGS. The J segment lost 3 bases and the V segment lost 4 bases, leaving 10 bases of the junction unmatched. The CDR3 contains 17 residues. The CDR3 is CALGGRLGDSYPDKLIF. The DNA for the CDR3 is TGTGCTCTTGGGGGGCGACTGGGGGATAGTTACCCCGATAAACTCATCTTT.

Points on this clone: It is likely a read error: a sequence one base away is far more abundant. Other nucleotide sequences from this sample produce the same CDR3. J is TRDJ1 and V is TRDV1; 9 positions match TRDD3. TCRdb records no J gene; here it was assigned by comparing the DNA to germline. The CDR3 has 21 residues. Unmatched junction bases numbered 21, after V lost 1 base and J lost 3 bases. The germline CDR1 and CDR2 sequences are TSWWSYY and QGS. CDR3 residues: CALGEQVRKLSGGYIADKLIF. CDR3 DNA sequence: TGTGCTCTTGGGGAACAGGTTCGCAAGCTGTCCGGGGGATACATCGCCGATAAACTCATCTTT.

In this sample, this clone turned up many times. This DNA translates differently at residue 7 from the TCRdb protein, which is that of a much larger clone; a read error is likely, and the protein shown is the DNA's own translation. The gene calls are TRDV2 and TRDJ1; no clear D. The CDR3 runs 14 residues. Trimming took off 5 bases at V and 8 bases at J, with 20 bases between the two ends. The germline V gene has CDR1 GEAIGNYY and CDR2 EKD. CDR3 DNA: TGTGCCTGTGTCCCAGGTGCTGAGGCCCTAAAACTCATCTTT. It is translated as CACVPGAEALKLIF.

This clone was observed a handful of times. A read error likely explains this, since a far larger clone differs by one base. Other DNA sequences in this sample translate to the same CDR3. This chain links TRDV1 with TRDJ1; weak D call: TRDD3 (5 bases). TCRdb supplies no J gene; here it was assigned by aligning the nucleotide sequence to germline. Germline V gene data show CDR1 as TSWWSYY and CDR2 as QGS. The CDR3 length is 19 residues. The CDR3 here is CALGELRPARPLYTDKLIF. CDR3 nucleotides: TGCGCTCTTGGGGAACTAAGACCAGCCCGACCCTTGTACACCGATAAACTCATCTTT.

This clone appeared many times. Just one base apart from a much larger clone, this may be a read error. DNA of the CDR3: TGTGCTCTTTTGGCCGGGGGATACACCGATAAACTCATCTTT. Its translation: CALLAGGYTDKLIF. The chain employs TRDV1 and TRDJ1; 7 bases line up with TRDD3. Germline trimming cut 8 bases from V and 0 bases from J; bases unmatched to any gene: 6. This CDR3 region has 14 residues. From germline, CDR1 is TSWWSYY and CDR2 QGS.

Notes on this clone: At one of its ends the junction is not consistent with the germline gene, which may arise from a read error. CDR3: CASFLPVLGDFGYTDKLIF. DNA of the CDR3: TGCGCTTCCTTCCTACCAGTACTGGGGGACTTCGGGTACACCGATAAACTCATCTTT. The chain has TRDV1 and TRDJ1; D might be TRDD2 or TRDD3, each matching 9 bases. The J gene, left out of TCRdb, was set here by checking the DNA against germline. This CDR3 is 19 amino acids long. Germline-derived CDR1 and CDR2 are TSWWSYY and QGS.

Concerning this clone itself: The protein held in TCRdb is that of a much larger clone and does not match this DNA's translation at residue 14, likely because of a read error; the protein shown is translated from the DNA. The J gene is TRDJ1, the V gene TRDV1; TRDD3 matches at 8 bases. The CDR3 spans 19 residues. V lost 7 bases and J lost 4; bases outside the gene matches: 23. In germline, CDR1 is TSWWSYY, CDR2 QGS. The CDR3 nucleotides read TGTGCTCTTGCCGGAGTTTTTCTCGACTGGGGGTTTATCATCGATAAACTCATCTTT. The encoded protein is CALAGVFLDWGFIIDKLIF.

This clone was seen more than once but under ten times. This likely stems from a read error, as it lies one base from a far larger clone. Other DNA sequences within the sample encode an identical CDR3. V and J are TRDV2 and TRDJ1, with 7 bases aligning to TRDD3. In the absence of a J gene in TCRdb, the DNA was matched to germline to assign it here. CDR3 length equals 13 residues. Germline-derived CDR1 and CDR2 are GEAIGNYY and EKD. V lost 0 bases to trimming and J lost 5 bases; unmatched junction nucleotides: 2. CDR3 in DNA: TGTGCCTGTGACACCTTACTGGGGGATAAACTCATCTTT. This gives the protein CACDTLLGDKLIF.

About this clone itself: TCRdb shows a much larger clone's protein in place of this DNA's translation, and the two differ at residue 11, likely through a read error; the protein shown is translated from the DNA. The chain combines TRDV1 with TRDJ1; D might be TRDD3 (6 bases). Because TCRdb records no J gene, it was assigned here through a match of the DNA to germline. Germline lookup yields CDR1 TSWWSYY and CDR2 QGS. CDR3 length equals 20 residues. Trimming removed 2 bases at V and 0 bases at J, with 25 bases between. In DNA form, the CDR3 reads TGTGCTCTTGGGGAATCAGAGATGCGTACTAGGGGATGGTACACCGATAAACTCATCTTT. Its translation is CALGESEMRTRGWYTDKLIF.

In its sample, this clone was seen a few times. The translation of this DNA and the TCRdb protein of a much larger clone differ at residue 13, probably owing to a read error; the protein shown here is translated from the DNA. The chain links TRDV2 to TRDJ1; 8 bases line up with TRDD3. TCRdb carries no J gene annotation; the J gene was assigned here by matching the DNA with germline. V was clipped by 0 bases and J by 1 base; unmatched bases: 15. The CDR3 loop spans 19 amino acids. Germline V gene lookup returns CDR1 GEAIGNYY and CDR2 EKD. The CDR3 protein is CACDTVIQLGVRLTDKLIF. In nucleotides, the CDR3 is TGTGCCTGTGACACCGTTATCCAACTGGGGGTTCGGCTCACCGATAAACTCATCTTT.

Of note for this clone: Other DNA sequences of this sample code for an identical CDR3. The chain uses TRDV1 and TRDJ1; tentative D call: TRDD2 (6 bases). CDR3 length: 17 amino acids. Per germline, CDR1 TSWWSYY and CDR2 QGS. The V gene lost 6 bases and the J gene lost 0 bases, with 20 bases spanning the gap. The CDR3 is CALGYLPPGWDTDKLIF. The CDR3 coding sequence is TGTGCTCTTGGTTACCTTCCCCCTGGTTGGGACACCGATAAACTCATCTTT.

This clone was picked up many times. The V call is TRDV2, the J call TRDJ1; D perhaps matches TRDD3 (6 bases). TCRdb records no J gene; here it was assigned by comparing the DNA to germline. Germline CDR1 is GEAIGNYY and CDR2 is EKD. V was cut by 0 bases and J by 3 bases, with 10 bases left in between. This CDR3 contains 14 residues. CDR3 in DNA: TGTGCCTGTGACACCTTGGGGGTGTCCGATAAACTCATCTTT. Its protein is CACDTLGVSDKLIF.

A few counts support this clone. A single base is all that separates this from a far larger clone, so a read error is likely. Other nucleotide sequences from this sample produce the same CDR3. No call exists for the J gene, whereas the V gene is TRDV1; TRDD3, the D gene given by the table, was not confirmed from the DNA. Per germline, CDR1 TSWWSYY and CDR2 QGS. The CDR3 spans 17 residues. The CDR3 DNA reads TGTGCTCTTGGGGGACTTGAGCATCTTGTCTACACCGATAAACTCATCTTC. Amino acids: CALGGLEHLVYTDKLIF.

Remarks on this clone: TCRdb's entry gives the protein of a much larger clone, which mismatches this DNA's translation at residue 7, likely from a read error; the protein reported here is translated from the DNA. The chain uses TRDV3 and TRDJ1, with TRDD3 as a possible D gene (6 bases). CDR1 and CDR2 (germline): TVYSNPD, GDNSRS (reference sequence). The CDR3 loop spans 16 amino acids. The V end lost 0 bases, the J end lost 0 bases, and 17 bases lay between the germline ends. CDR3 in amino acids: CAFSARPWGYTDKLIF. The CDR3 coding sequence is TGTGCCTTTAGTGCGCGACCGTGGGGGTACACCGATAAACTCATCTTT.

On this clone: The amino acid sequence in TCRdb belongs to a much larger clone and departs from this DNA's translation at residue 17, likely a sequencing read error; the sequence shown is translated from the DNA. The rearrangement joins TRDV1 to TRDJ1, with 7 bases identical to TRDD3. The CDR3 is made up of 19 amino acids. Germline V gene data show CDR1 as TSWWSYY and CDR2 as QGS. The CDR3 DNA follows: TGTGCTCTTGGGTCCTGTAAGTGGGGGACCCGGGGGTACACCGATAAACCCATCTTT. It is translated as CALGSCKWGTRGYTDKPIF.

This clone was seen only a few times. This DNA translates differently at residue 12 from the TCRdb protein, which is that of a much larger clone; a read error is likely, and the protein shown is the DNA's own translation. The chain is built from TRDV1 and TRDJ1; 9 bases map to TRDD3. TCRdb carries no J gene annotation; the J gene was assigned here by matching the DNA with germline. This CDR3 contains 22 residues. Trimming at V came to 6 bases and at J to 1 base, leaving 27 bases not matched to a gene. Germline CDR1 is TSWWSYY and CDR2 is QGS. As DNA, the CDR3 is TGTGCTCTTGGAAACGGGATCCCTACTGGGGGACACGAGTGGTTCCGCACCGATAAACTCATCTTT. Amino acids: CALGNGIPTGGHEWFRTDKLIF.

This clone was observed at least ten times. J is TRDJ1 and V is TRDV3; 9 nucleotides line up with TRDD3. CDR1 is TVYSNPD, CDR2 GDNSRS, per germline (reference sequence). This CDR3 comprises 19 residues. Trimming removed 4 bases from V and 1 base from J; junction bases left unmatched: 22. The chain's CDR3 is CASLRDPTLGDFFTDKLIF. CDR3 coding DNA: TGTGCCTCCCTTCGGGATCCTACTCTGGGGGATTTCTTCACCGATAAACTCATCTTT.